The T cell receptor beta chain described here comes from a study of T cell repertoires in cytomegalovirus infection. About the research overall: Based on public TCR beta signatures, there were indications of CMV infection and of a matching HLA type.

MiXCR was run by TCRdb on the reads, yielding one entry per CDR3 protein. This sample has nearly 70,000 distinct CDR3 sequences, with 22% found just once. This clonotype was picked up a small number of times. Its cognate antigen is unknown. Germline values: CDR1 LNHDA, CDR2 SQIVND (reference sequence). The CDR3 consists of 16 residues. Unmatched junction bases numbered 9, after V lost 3 bases and J lost 2 bases. The sequencing sample was made of PBMCs, sequenced either directly or after in vitro stimulation (not recorded which). The rearrangement uses TRBV19 and TRBJ2-7; 8 nucleotides match TRBD2. This TCR was sampled from a human donor in good health (CMV status not recorded). Some clones in this sample may be carry-over from other donors' samples. The CDR3 region has the DNA TGTGCCAGTAGTATGCTCCCGGGAGGGCCAGCCTACGAGCAGTACTTC. Translated: CASSMLPGGPAYEQYF.